This TCR beta chain is drawn from a study of blood T cell repertoires in COVID-19. Study information: Whether acute or convalescent, the COVID-19 samples came from the United States, Italy and Spain.

Germline V gene sequence: CDR1 SGHVS, CDR2 FNYEAQ. V lost 5 bases, J lost 7 bases, and 18 bases lay in between. The CDR3 contains 15 residues. As processed by the authors: Amplification of reference gene primers provided the estimated nucleated cell counts. TCRdb's table, derived via immunoSEQ multiplex PCR, lists solely in-frame clones and lacks some. The V and J calls and clone size come from that table; D and trimming were worked out from the DNA. The data contain about 160,000 clones, 80% to 90% of them singletons. Seattle patients were enrolled during active infection and followed longitudinally.

Sequenced: peripheral blood. This sequence originates from a woman in her forties or fifties with COVID-19, enrolled during active disease. The rearrangement joins TRBV7-6 to TRBJ2-1; D might be TRBD2 (7 bases). Here the CDR3 DNA reads TGTGCCAGCAGCCTCGGTGGGGGGGGCGGGAATGAGCAGTTCTTC. This translates into CASSLGGGGGNEQFF.